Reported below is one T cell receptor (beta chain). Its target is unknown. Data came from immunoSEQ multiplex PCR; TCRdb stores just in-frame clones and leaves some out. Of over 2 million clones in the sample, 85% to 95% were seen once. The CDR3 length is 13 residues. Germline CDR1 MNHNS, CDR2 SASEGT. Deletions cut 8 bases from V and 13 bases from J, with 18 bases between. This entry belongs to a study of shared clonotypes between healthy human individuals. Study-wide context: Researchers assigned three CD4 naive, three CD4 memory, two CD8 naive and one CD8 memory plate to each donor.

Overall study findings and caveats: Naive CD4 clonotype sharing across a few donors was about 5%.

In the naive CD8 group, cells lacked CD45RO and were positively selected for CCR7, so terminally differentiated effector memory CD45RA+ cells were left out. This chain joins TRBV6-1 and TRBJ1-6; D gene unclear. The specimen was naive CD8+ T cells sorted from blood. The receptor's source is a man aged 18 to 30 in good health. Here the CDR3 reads CASCAGGLRPLHF. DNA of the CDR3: TGTGCCAGCTGCGCAGGAGGCCTTAGGCCCCTCCACTTT.